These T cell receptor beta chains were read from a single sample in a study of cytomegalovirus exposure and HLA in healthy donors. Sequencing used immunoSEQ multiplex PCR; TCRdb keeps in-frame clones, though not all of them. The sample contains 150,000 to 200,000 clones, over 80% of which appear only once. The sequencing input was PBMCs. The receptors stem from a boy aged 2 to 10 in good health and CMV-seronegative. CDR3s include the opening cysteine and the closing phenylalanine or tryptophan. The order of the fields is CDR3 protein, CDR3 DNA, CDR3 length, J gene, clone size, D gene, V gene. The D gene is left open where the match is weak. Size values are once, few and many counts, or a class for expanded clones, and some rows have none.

cdr3_aa: CASSLGSGLTTGEQYF
cdr3_nt: TGTGCCAGCAGCTTAGGGTCGGGACTCACCACCGGCGAGCAGTACTTC
cdr3_length: 16
j_call: TRBJ2-7
clone_size: .
d_call: .
v_call: TRBV7-2

cdr3_aa: CASSSEMTGANYGYTF
cdr3_nt: TGTGCCAGCAGCTCAGAGATGACAGGGGCTAACTATGGCTACACCTTC
cdr3_length: 16
j_call: TRBJ1-2
clone_size: .
d_call: TRBD1
v_call: TRBV7-2

cdr3_aa: CASSRQRGGAKYNEQFF
cdr3_nt: TGTGCCAGCAGCCGACAAAGGGGGGGGGCGAAGTACAATGAGCAGTTCTTC
cdr3_length: 17
j_call: TRBJ2-1
clone_size: .
d_call: .
v_call: TRBV11-2

cdr3_aa: CTSSSRAPLAGSYDEQFF
cdr3_nt: TGCACCAGCAGCTCAAGGGCCCCACTAGCGGGGAGTTACGATGAGCAGTTCTTC
cdr3_length: 18
j_call: TRBJ2-1
clone_size: .
d_call: .
v_call: TRBV1

cdr3_aa: CAISESTTGGNEQFF
cdr3_nt: TGTGCCATCAGTGAGTCGACCACGGGGGGCAATGAGCAGTTCTTC
cdr3_length: 15
j_call: TRBJ2-1
clone_size: .
d_call: TRBD2
v_call: TRBV10-3

cdr3_aa: CASSLSRHSSTDTQYF
cdr3_nt: TGTGCCAGCAGCTTGTCCCGACACTCCAGCACAGATACGCAGTATTTT
cdr3_length: 16
j_call: TRBJ2-3
clone_size: once
d_call: .
v_call: TRBV5-8

cdr3_aa: CSVEGVSSYNEQFF
cdr3_nt: TGCAGCGTTGAAGGCGTGAGCTCCTACAATGAGCAGTTCTTC
cdr3_length: 14
j_call: TRBJ2-1
clone_size: .
d_call: .
v_call: TRBV29-1

cdr3_aa: CASSPGVNTEAFF
cdr3_nt: TGCGCCAGCAGCCCGGGAGTGAACACTGAAGCTTTCTTT
cdr3_length: 13
j_call: TRBJ1-1
clone_size: .
d_call: .
v_call: TRBV5-1

cdr3_aa: CAAGPGPSNSPLHF
cdr3_nt: TGTGCCGCCGGCCCAGGGCCGAGTAATTCACCCCTCCACTTT
cdr3_length: 14
j_call: TRBJ1-6
clone_size: .
d_call: .
v_call: TRBV6-6

cdr3_aa: CASTSLPGRGYYGYTF
cdr3_nt: TGTGCCAGCACCTCCCTCCCCGGCAGGGGTTACTATGGCTACACCTTC
cdr3_length: 16
j_call: TRBJ1-2
clone_size: .
d_call: .
v_call: TRBV27

cdr3_aa: CASSGRGWNNEKLFF
cdr3_nt: TGTGCCAGCAGTGGTAGGGGATGGAATAATGAAAAACTGTTTTTT
cdr3_length: 15
j_call: TRBJ1-4
clone_size: .
d_call: .
v_call: TRBV2

cdr3_aa: CASSVDSGSGNTIYF
cdr3_nt: TGTGCCAGCAGCGTAGATTCCGGCTCTGGAAACACCATATATTTT
cdr3_length: 15
j_call: TRBJ1-3
clone_size: .
d_call: .
v_call: TRBV9

cdr3_aa: CAWSVREPGVTEAFF
cdr3_nt: TGTGCCTGGAGTGTACGAGAGCCAGGGGTTACTGAAGCTTTCTTT
cdr3_length: 15
j_call: TRBJ1-1
clone_size: once
d_call: .
v_call: TRBV30

cdr3_aa: CASSFSGKLETQYF
cdr3_nt: TGTGCCAGCAGCTTCTCCGGGAAGCTTGAGACCCAGTACTTC
cdr3_length: 14
j_call: TRBJ2-5
clone_size: .
d_call: .
v_call: TRBV11-2

cdr3_aa: CASSLVSGGPETQYF
cdr3_nt: TGCGCCAGCAGCTTGGTTAGCGGGGGACCAGAGACCCAGTACTTC
cdr3_length: 15
j_call: TRBJ2-5
clone_size: .
d_call: TRBD2
v_call: TRBV5-1

cdr3_aa: CASSIGSFGGFNTEAFF
cdr3_nt: TGTGCCAGTAGTATAGGTTCGTTCGGAGGATTTAACACTGAAGCTTTCTTT
cdr3_length: 17
j_call: TRBJ1-1
clone_size: .
d_call: .
v_call: TRBV19

cdr3_aa: CASSFTRQGSTEAFF
cdr3_nt: TGCGCCAGCAGCTTTACGAGACAGGGTAGCACTGAAGCTTTCTTT
cdr3_length: 15
j_call: TRBJ1-1
clone_size: .
d_call: TRBD1
v_call: TRBV5-1

cdr3_aa: CASSWTGTSGTDTQYF
cdr3_nt: TGTGCCAGCAGCTGGACAGGGACTAGCGGCACAGATACGCAGTATTTT
cdr3_length: 16
j_call: TRBJ2-3
clone_size: .
d_call: TRBD2
v_call: TRBV7-2

cdr3_aa: CASSQDLGGVGEKLFF
cdr3_nt: TGCGCCAGCAGCCAAGATCTGGGGGGGGTAGGGGAAAAACTGTTTTTT
cdr3_length: 16
j_call: TRBJ1-4
clone_size: few
d_call: .
v_call: TRBV4-3

cdr3_aa: CASSLLGPTDTQYF
cdr3_nt: TGCGCCAGCAGCTTGTTGGGGCCCACAGATACGCAGTATTTT
cdr3_length: 14
j_call: TRBJ2-3
clone_size: .
d_call: .
v_call: TRBV5-1

cdr3_aa: CASRPGLASTDTQYF
cdr3_nt: TGTGCCAGCAGACCCGGACTAGCTAGTACAGATACGCAGTATTTT
cdr3_length: 15
j_call: TRBJ2-3
clone_size: .
d_call: TRBD2
v_call: TRBV9

cdr3_aa: CASSINSINEQFF
cdr3_nt: TGTGCCAGTAGTATTAACTCTATCAATGAGCAGTTCTTC
cdr3_length: 13
j_call: TRBJ2-1
clone_size: once
d_call: .
v_call: TRBV19

cdr3_aa: CATRRTMNTEAFF
cdr3_nt: TGTGCCACCCGAAGGACAATGAACACTGAAGCTTTCTTT
cdr3_length: 13
j_call: TRBJ1-1
clone_size: .
d_call: .
v_call: TRBV5-4

cdr3_aa: CASSFWRQGEAFF
cdr3_nt: TGCGCCAGCAGCTTCTGGAGACAGGGAGAGGCTTTCTTT
cdr3_length: 13
j_call: TRBJ1-1
clone_size: .
d_call: TRBD1
v_call: TRBV5-1

cdr3_aa: CASSSLAGGSTDTQYF
cdr3_nt: TGTGCCAGCAGTTCCCTAGCGGGGGGGAGCACAGATACGCAGTATTTT
cdr3_length: 16
j_call: TRBJ2-3
clone_size: .
d_call: TRBD2
v_call: TRBV6-5

cdr3_aa: CASSLTLGTGELFF
cdr3_nt: TGTGCCAGCAGCTTAACGCTAGGCACCGGGGAGCTGTTTTTT
cdr3_length: 14
j_call: TRBJ2-2
clone_size: .
d_call: .
v_call: TRBV11-2

cdr3_aa: CASSWGQYNEQFF
cdr3_nt: TGTGCCAGCAGCTGGGGACAGTACAATGAGCAGTTCTTC
cdr3_length: 13
j_call: TRBJ2-1
clone_size: few
d_call: TRBD1
v_call: TRBV7-9

cdr3_aa: CASSLGHFYGYTF
cdr3_nt: TGTGCCAGCAGCTTAGGACACTTCTATGGCTACACCTTC
cdr3_length: 13
j_call: TRBJ1-2
clone_size: once
d_call: .
v_call: TRBV11-2

cdr3_aa: CASSQGRNAEVAKNIQYF
cdr3_nt: TGCGCCAGCAGCCAGGGGAGGAACGCTGAGGTAGCCAAAAACATTCAGTACTTC
cdr3_length: 18
j_call: TRBJ2-4
clone_size: .
d_call: .
v_call: TRBV4-3

cdr3_aa: CASSVVRLAGESYNEQFF
cdr3_nt: TGTGCCAGCAGCGTAGTTCGACTAGCGGGGGAATCCTACAATGAGCAGTTCTTC
cdr3_length: 18
j_call: TRBJ2-1
clone_size: .
d_call: TRBD2
v_call: TRBV9

cdr3_aa: CASSVTSGRRTGELFF
cdr3_nt: TGTGCCAGCAGCGTTACTAGCGGGAGACGCACCGGGGAGCTGTTTTTT
cdr3_length: 16
j_call: TRBJ2-2
clone_size: few
d_call: TRBD2
v_call: TRBV7-3

cdr3_aa: CASSQDFSGLYNEQFF
cdr3_nt: TGTGCCAGCAGCCAAGATTTTAGCGGCCTTTACAATGAGCAGTTCTTC
cdr3_length: 16
j_call: TRBJ2-1
clone_size: .
d_call: .
v_call: TRBV4-2